This T cell receptor beta chain came from a study of blood T cell repertoires in COVID-19. Study-level information: Italy, Spain and the United States were the sources of the convalescent and acute COVID-19 samples. Sample material is recorded as cDNA or gDNA derived from T cells, B-cell-depleted T cells, or PBMCs.

CDR1 and CDR2 from the germline V gene are DFQATT and SNEGSKA (reference sequence). V was trimmed by 3 bases and J by 6 bases, leaving 17 bases between them. The CDR3 loop spans 14 amino acids. In the original analysis: The authors estimated nucleated cell counts from reference gene primer amplification. Profiled with immunoSEQ multiplex PCR; TCRdb holds only in-frame clones, not every one. The V and J calls and clone size come from that table; D and trimming were worked out from the DNA. The profile covers approximately 210,000 clones, with approximately 86% appearing a single time and about 3.6% taken by the ten largest.

What was sequenced was peripheral blood. The receptor comes from an elderly woman with acute or convalescent COVID-19. J is TRBJ1-2 and V is TRBV20-1; TRBD1 might be the D (5 bases). CDR3 bases: TGCAGTGCTAGTCCAGGGCCCGTAAAGAATGGCTACACCTTC. Protein: CSASPGPVKNGYTF.